This entry lists 10 T cell receptor beta chains sequenced from one sample in a study of beta chain features in type 1 diabetes listed by TCRdb under 2018. Broader findings and caveats from the paper: A moderate but significant shortening of TCRB CDR3 length was observed in type 1 diabetes patients in all four CD4+ subsets.

The library was obtained by the immunoSEQ multiplex PCR assay. The entire amount of isolated RNA was reverse transcribed using the High Capacity cDNA Reverse Transcription Kit, so the sequenced TCRB transcripts were expressed ones. TCRdb stores this immuneACCESS table with in-frame sequences only. Part of the clones is absent; in the studies checked, under half of the shortfall reflects unresolved V genes, and no reason is known for the rest. The sample data list about 740,000 clones, and around an eighth of these were observed just once. The ten largest make up about 0.02% of the sample. Their antigen targets remain unknown. Material: naive CD4+ T cells from blood. This sample's cell subset or site label indicates: true naive CD4+ T cells. Receptor source: a man aged 18-30 years with type 1 diabetes.

This clone was counted a few times. J is TRBJ2-3 and V is TRBV10-3, with D perhaps assigned TRBD1 or TRBD2 (5 bases each). Per the germline V gene, CDR1 is ENHRY and CDR2 is SYGVKD. Trimming took 0 bases from V and 9 from J, leaving 7 bases between them. The CDR3 covers 12 residues. CDR3: CAISESRDTQYF. The DNA for the CDR3 is TGTGCCATCAGTGAGTCGAGGGACACGCAGTATTTT.

V gene TRBV30 combines with J gene TRBJ2-3, with D uncertain. V was clipped by 4 bases and J by 2 bases, with 10 bases between them. Germline V gives CDR1 GTSNPN, CDR2 SVGIG (reference sequence). The CDR3 sequence is 13 residues long. CDR3 loop: CAWILAPTDTQYF. The CDR3 DNA sequence: TGTGCCTGGATATTAGCTCCCACAGATACGCAGTATTTT.

This clone was counted between two and nine times. The rearrangement uses TRBV7-9 and TRBJ2-5, with 11 nucleotides matching TRBD2. CDR3 length equals 16 residues. Germline CDR1 SEHNR, CDR2 FQNEAQ (reference sequence). V lost 3 bases and J lost 4; bases outside the gene matches: 7. The CDR3 bases are TGTGCCAGCAGCTTGGCGACTAGCGGGGTCGCAGAGACCCAGTACTTC. Its translation: CASSLATSGVAETQYF. The full variable domain, in which reference TRBV7-9 and TRBJ2-5 provide the parts outside the CDR3, is DTGVSQNPRHKITKRGQNVTFRCDPISEHNRLYWYRQTLGQGPEFLTYFQNEAQLEKSRLLSDRFSAERPKGSFSTLEIQRTEQGDSAMYLCASSLATSGVAETQYFGPGTRLLVL.

This clone occurred a few times. The chain employs TRBV29-1 and TRBJ2-1, with 7 bases that match TRBD1. Trimming took 5 bases from V and 5 from J; bases not matched to a gene: 6. The CDR3 is 13 amino acids. CDR1 and CDR2 from the germline V gene are SQVTM and ANQGSEA. CDR3 amino acids: CSVYKDRDNEQFF. CDR3 nucleotide sequence: TGCAGCGTTTACAAAGACAGGGACAATGAGCAGTTCTTC.

DNA of the CDR3: TGTGCCAGCAGCTTAGCTCCCGGAACGGCCTATAGCAATCAGCCCCAGCATTTT. Translated: CASSLAPGTAYSNQPQHF. V and J are TRBV7-8 and TRBJ1-5; no reliable D call. V was cut by 0 bases and J by 0 bases, with 15 bases left in between. The CDR3 loop spans 18 amino acids. CDR1 SGHVS and CDR2 FQNEAQ come from the germline V gene. The variable domain in full, with the rest retrieved from reference TRBV7-8 and TRBJ1-5, is GAGVSQSPRYKVAKRGQDVALRCDPISGHVSLFWYQQALGQGPEFLTYFQNEAQLDKSGLPSDRFFAERPEGSVSTLKIQRTQQEDSAVYLCASSLAPGTAYSNQPQHFGDGTRLSIL.

The genes are TRBV10-2 and TRBJ1-5; no firm D call. CDR1 is WSHSY and CDR2 is SAAADI in the germline V gene. V dropped 5 bases and J dropped 2 bases, with 7 bases sitting between them. This CDR3 is built from 13 residues. The CDR3: CASSSQGNQPQHF. In DNA form, the CDR3 reads TGCGCCAGCAGTTCGCAGGGCAATCAGCCCCAGCATTTT.

The chain links TRBV30 to TRBJ2-2, with D tentatively TRBD2 (7 bases). From germline, CDR1 is GTSNPN and CDR2 SVGIG (reference sequence). Trimming left V 0 bases short and J 2 bases short, with 10 bases between. The CDR3 consists of 15 residues. CDR3 DNA: TGTGCCTGGAGTGTACGGGGGGCTAACACCGGGGAGCTGTTTTTT. Amino acid sequence: CAWSVRGANTGELFF.

This chain links TRBV29-1 with TRBJ1-5, with D hard to call. The germline V gene encodes CDR1 SQVTM and CDR2 ANQGSEA. The CDR3 sequence is 13 residues long. Trimming left V 7 bases short and J 2 bases short, with 12 bases between. The CDR3 nucleotides read TGCAGCGCCTCTAAATCAGGCAATCAGCCCCAGCATTTT. Translating gives CSASKSGNQPQHF.

The rearrangement links TRBV4-1 to TRBJ2-2; 7 nucleotides agree with TRBD1. This CDR3 has 16 amino acids. V trimming: 4 bases; J trimming: 2 bases; junction bases outside the gene matches: 7. Germline CDR1 reads MGHRA; CDR2 reads YSYEKL. The CDR3 nucleotides are TGCGCCAGCAGCCGAGATGGACAGGACAACACCGGGGAGCTGTTTTTT. This translates into CASSRDGQDNTGELFF.

The chain uses TRBV7-2 and TRBJ2-5; D gene uncertain. Germline lookup yields CDR1 SGHTA and CDR2 FQGNSA. This CDR3 spans 15 amino acids. The V and J ends lost 4 bases and 2 bases respectively, with 14 bases between them. As DNA, the CDR3 is TGTGCCAGCAGCTCCCCCGAGAAAGGGCAAGAGACCCAGTACTTC. Amino acid sequence: CASSSPEKGQETQYF.